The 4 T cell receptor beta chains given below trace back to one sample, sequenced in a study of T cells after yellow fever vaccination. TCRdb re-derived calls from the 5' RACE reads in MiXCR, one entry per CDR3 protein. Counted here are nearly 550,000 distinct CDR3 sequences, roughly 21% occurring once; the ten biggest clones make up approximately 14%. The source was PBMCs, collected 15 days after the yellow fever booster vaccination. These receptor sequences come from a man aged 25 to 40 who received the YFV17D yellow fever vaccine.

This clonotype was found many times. The CDR3 sequence is CASSQQGAGANVLTF. The CDR3 bases are TGTGCCAGCAGCCAACAGGGAGCTGGGGCCAACGTCCTGACTTTC. The rearrangement links TRBV3-1 to TRBJ2-6; the D call may be TRBD1 or TRBD2 (5 bases each). Germline V CDR1 and CDR2: LGHDT, YNNKEL (reference sequence). The V end was cut by 2 bases, the J end by 2 bases, with 7 bases between. The CDR3 consists of 15 residues.

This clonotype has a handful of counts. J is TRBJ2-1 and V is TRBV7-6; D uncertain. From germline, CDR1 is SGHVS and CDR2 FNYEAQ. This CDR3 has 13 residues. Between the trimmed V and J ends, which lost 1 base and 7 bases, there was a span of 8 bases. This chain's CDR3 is CASSLELLNEQFF. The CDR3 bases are TGTGCCAGCAGCTTAGAGTTGTTAAATGAGCAGTTCTTC.

Written as DNA, the CDR3 is TGTGCCAGCAGCGTGATGATTTCGGGCACTGAAGCTTTCTTT. This codes for CASSVMISGTEAFF. The chain joins TRBV9 to TRBJ1-1, with D uncertain. This CDR3 contains 14 residues. CDR1 SGDLS and CDR2 YYNGEE come from the germline V gene. V shed 2 bases and J shed 4 bases, with 12 bases lying between them.

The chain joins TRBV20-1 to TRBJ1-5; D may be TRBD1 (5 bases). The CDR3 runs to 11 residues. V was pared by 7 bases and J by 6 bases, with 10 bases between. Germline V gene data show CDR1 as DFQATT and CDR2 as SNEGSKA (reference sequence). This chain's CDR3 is CSGGSGQPQHF. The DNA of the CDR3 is TGCAGTGGGGGGAGCGGTCAGCCCCAGCATTTT.